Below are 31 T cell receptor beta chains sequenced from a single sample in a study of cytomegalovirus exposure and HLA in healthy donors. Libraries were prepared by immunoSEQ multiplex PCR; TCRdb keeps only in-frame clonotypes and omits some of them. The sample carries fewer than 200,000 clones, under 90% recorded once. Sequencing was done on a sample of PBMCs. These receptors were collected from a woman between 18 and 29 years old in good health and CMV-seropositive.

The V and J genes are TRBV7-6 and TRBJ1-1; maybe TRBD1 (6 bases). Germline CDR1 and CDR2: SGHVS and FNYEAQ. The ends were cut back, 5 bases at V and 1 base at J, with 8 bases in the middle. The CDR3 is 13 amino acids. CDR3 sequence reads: CASSEQGNTEAFF. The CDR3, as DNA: TGTGCCAGCAGCGAACAGGGGAACACTGAAGCTTTCTTT.

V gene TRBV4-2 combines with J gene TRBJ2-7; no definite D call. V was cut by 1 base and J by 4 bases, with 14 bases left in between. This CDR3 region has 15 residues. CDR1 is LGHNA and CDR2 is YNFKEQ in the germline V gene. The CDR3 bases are TGTGCCAGCAGCCAAGGCCAGGCCGAATGGTACGAGCAGTACTTC. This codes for CASSQGQAEWYEQYF.

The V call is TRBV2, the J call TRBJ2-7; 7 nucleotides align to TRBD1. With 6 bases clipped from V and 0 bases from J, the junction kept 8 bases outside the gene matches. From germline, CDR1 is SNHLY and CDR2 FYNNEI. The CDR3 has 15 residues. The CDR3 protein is CASRDRIRNSYEQYF. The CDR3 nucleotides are TGTGCCAGCAGGGACAGGATTCGGAACTCCTACGAGCAGTACTTC.

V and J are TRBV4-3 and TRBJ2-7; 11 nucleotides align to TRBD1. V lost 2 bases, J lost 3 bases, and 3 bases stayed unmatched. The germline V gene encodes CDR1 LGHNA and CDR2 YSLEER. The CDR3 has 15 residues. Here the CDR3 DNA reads TGCGCCAGCAGCCAAAGGACAGGGGGCCTCTACGAGCAGTACTTC. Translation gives CASSQRTGGLYEQYF.

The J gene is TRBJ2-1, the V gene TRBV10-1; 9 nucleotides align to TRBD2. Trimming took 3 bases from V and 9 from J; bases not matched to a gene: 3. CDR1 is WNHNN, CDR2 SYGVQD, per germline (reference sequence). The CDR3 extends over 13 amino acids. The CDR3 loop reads CASSEGTSSEQFF. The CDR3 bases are TGCGCCAGCAGTGAAGGGACTAGCAGTGAGCAGTTCTTC.

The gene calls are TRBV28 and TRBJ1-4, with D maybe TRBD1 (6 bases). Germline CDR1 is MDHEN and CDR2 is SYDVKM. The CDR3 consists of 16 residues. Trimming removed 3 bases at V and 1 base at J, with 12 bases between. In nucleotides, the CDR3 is TGTGCCAGCAGTTTTATGGGGGCAGTAACTAATGAAAAACTGTTTTTT. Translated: CASSFMGAVTNEKLFF.

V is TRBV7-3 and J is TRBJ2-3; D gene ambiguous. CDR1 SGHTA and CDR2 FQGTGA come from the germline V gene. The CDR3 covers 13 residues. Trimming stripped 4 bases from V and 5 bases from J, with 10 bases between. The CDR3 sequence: CASSSDRRDTQYF. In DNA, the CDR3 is TGTGCCAGCAGCTCGGATCGGAGAGATACGCAGTATTTT.

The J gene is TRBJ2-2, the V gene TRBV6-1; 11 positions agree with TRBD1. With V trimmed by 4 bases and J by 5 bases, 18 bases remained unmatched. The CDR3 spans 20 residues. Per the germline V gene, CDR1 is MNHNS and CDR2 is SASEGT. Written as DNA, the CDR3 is TGTGCCAGCAGTGTTTGGGACAGGGGGAAAGGGTGGAAAGAAACCGGGGAGCTGTTTTTT. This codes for CASSVWDRGKGWKETGELFF.

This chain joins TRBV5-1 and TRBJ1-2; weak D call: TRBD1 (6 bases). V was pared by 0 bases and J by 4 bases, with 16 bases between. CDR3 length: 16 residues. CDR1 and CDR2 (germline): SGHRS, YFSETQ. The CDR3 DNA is TGCGCCAGCAGCTTGGGGACAGCCCTCGCTTCCTATGGCTACACCTTC. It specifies CASSLGTALASYGYTF. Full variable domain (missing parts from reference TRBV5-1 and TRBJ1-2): KAGVTQTPRYLIKTRGQQVTLSCSPISGHRSVSWYQQTPGQGLQFLFEYFSETQRNKGNFPGRFSGRQFSNSRSEMNVSTLELGDSALYLCASSLGTALASYGYTFGSGTRLTVV.

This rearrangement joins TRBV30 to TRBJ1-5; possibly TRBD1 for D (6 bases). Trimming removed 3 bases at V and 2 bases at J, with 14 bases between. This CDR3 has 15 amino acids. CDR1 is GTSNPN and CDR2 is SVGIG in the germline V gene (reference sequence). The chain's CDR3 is CAWSAWTAGNQPQHF. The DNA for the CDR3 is TGTGCCTGGAGCGCTTGGACAGCTGGCAATCAGCCCCAGCATTTT.

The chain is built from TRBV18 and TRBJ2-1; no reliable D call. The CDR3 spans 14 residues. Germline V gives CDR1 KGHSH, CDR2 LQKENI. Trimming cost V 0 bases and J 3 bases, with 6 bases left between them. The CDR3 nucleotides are TGTGCCAGCTCACCACCCGGAGTCTACAATGAGCAGTTCTTC. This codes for CASSPPGVYNEQFF.

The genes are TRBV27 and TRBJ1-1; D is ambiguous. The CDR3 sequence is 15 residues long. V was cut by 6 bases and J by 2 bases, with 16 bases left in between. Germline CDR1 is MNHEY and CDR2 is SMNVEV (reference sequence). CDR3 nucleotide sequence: TGTGCCAGCAGGTTAACCAGGCAGATTAACACTGAAGCTTTCTTT. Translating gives CASRLTRQINTEAFF.

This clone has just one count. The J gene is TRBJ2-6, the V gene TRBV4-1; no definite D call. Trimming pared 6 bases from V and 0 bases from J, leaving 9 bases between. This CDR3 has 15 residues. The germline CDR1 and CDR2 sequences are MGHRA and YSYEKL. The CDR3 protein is CASSPRVSGANVLTF. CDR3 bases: TGCGCCAGCAGTCCACGGGTCTCTGGGGCCAACGTCCTGACTTTC.

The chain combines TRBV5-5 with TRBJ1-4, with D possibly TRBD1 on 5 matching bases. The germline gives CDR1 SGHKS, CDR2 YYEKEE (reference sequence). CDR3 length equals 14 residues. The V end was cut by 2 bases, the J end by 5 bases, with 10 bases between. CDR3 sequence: CASSFSQGNEKLFF. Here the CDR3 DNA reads TGTGCCAGCAGCTTTTCCCAGGGCAATGAAAAACTGTTTTTT.

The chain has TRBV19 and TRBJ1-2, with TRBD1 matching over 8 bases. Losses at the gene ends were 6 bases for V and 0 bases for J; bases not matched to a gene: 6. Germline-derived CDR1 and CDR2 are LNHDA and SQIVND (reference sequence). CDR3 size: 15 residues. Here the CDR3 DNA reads TGTGCCAGTAGATTCGGGACAGGAGCTAACTATGGCTACACCTTC. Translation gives CASRFGTGANYGYTF.

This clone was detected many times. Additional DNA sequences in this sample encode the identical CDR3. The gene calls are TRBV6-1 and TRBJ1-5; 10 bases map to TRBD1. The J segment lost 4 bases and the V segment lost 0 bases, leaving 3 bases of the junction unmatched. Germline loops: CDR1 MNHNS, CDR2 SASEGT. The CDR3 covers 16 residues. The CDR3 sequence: CASSEAEGQGNQPQHF. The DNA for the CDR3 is TGTGCCAGCAGTGAAGCCGAGGGACAGGGGAATCAGCCCCAGCATTTT.

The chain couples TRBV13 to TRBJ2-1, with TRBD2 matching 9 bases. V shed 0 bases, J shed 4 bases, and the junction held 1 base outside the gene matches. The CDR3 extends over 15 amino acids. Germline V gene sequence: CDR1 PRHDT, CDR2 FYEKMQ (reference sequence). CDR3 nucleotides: TGTGCCAGCAGCTTAGGCCTAGCGGGATACAATGAGCAGTTCTTC. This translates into CASSLGLAGYNEQFF.

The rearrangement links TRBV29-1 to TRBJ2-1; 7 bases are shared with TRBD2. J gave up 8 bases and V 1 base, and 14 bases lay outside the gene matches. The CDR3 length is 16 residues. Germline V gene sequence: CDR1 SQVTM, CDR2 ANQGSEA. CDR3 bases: TGCAGCGTTGAAGTCTTGGGTAGCGGGCGAAATGATGAGCAGTTCTTC. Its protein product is CSVEVLGSGRNDEQFF.

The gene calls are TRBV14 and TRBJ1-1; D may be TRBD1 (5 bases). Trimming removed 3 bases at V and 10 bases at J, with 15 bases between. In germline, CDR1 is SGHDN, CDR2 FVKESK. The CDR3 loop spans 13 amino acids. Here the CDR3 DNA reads TGTGCCAGCAGCCAGCTACCTCAGGGTAGAGCTTTCTTT. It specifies CASSQLPQGRAFF. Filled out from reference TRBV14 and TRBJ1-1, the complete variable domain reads EAGVTQFPSHSVIEKGQTVTLRCDPISGHDNLYWYRRVMGKEIKFLLHFVKESKQDESGMPNNRFLAERTGGTYSTLKVQPAELEDSGVYFCASSQLPQGRAFFGQGTRLTVV.

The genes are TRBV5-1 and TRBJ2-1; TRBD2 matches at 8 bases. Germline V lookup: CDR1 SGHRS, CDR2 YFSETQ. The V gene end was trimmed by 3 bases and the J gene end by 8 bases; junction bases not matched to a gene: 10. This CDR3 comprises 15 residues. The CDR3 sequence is CASSWSGRNPDEQFF. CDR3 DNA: TGCGCCAGCAGCTGGAGCGGGAGAAATCCGGATGAGCAGTTCTTC.

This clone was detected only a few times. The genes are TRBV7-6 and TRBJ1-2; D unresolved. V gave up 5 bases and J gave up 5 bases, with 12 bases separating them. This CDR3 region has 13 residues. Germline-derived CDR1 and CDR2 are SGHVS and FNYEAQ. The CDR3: CASSTKVVYGYTF. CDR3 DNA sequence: TGTGCCAGCAGCACTAAGGTCGTGTATGGCTACACCTTC.

The CDR3 bases are TGTGCCAGCAGCTTAGCGGGGAGTGGGTACGAGCAGTACTTC. This sequence encodes CASSLAGSGYEQYF. The chain uses TRBV7-9 and TRBJ2-7; tentative D call: TRBD2 (5 bases). Per germline, CDR1 SEHNR and CDR2 FQNEAQ (reference sequence). The germline V and J ends were trimmed by 0 bases and 4 bases, with 10 bases remaining between them. CDR3 length: 14 residues.

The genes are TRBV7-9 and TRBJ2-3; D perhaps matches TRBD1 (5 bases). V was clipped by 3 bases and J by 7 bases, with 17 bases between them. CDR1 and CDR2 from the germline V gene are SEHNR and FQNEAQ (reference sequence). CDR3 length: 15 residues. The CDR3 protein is CASSFGAGPLNTQYF. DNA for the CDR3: TGTGCCAGCAGCTTTGGGGCAGGGCCATTAAATACGCAGTATTTT. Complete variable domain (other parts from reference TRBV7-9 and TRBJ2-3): DTGVSQNPRHKITKRGQNVTFRCDPISEHNRLYWYRQTLGQGPEFLTYFQNEAQLEKSRLLSDRFSAERPKGSFSTLEIQRTEQGDSAMYLCASSFGAGPLNTQYFGPGTRLTVL.

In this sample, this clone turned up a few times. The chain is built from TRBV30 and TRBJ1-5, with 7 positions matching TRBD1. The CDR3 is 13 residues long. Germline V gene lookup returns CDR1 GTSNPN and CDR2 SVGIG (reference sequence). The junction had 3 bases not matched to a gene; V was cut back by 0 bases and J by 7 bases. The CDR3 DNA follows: TGTGCCTGGAGTGTACAGGGGAGGCAGCCCCAGCATTTT. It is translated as CAWSVQGRQPQHF.

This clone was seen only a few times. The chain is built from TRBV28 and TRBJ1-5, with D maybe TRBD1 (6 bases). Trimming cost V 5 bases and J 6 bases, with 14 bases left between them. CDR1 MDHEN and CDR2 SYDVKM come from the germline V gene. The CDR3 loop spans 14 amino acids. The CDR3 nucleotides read TGTGCCAGCAGTAGCGGACAGAATCGTCAGCCCCAGCATTTT. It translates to CASSSGQNRQPQHF.

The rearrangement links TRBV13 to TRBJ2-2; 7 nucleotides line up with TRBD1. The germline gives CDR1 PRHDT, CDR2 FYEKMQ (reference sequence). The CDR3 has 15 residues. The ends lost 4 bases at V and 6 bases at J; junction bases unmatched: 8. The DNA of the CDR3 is TGTGCCAGCAGCTATTGGGACAGTGGTGCCGGGGAGCTGTTTTTT. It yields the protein CASSYWDSGAGELFF.

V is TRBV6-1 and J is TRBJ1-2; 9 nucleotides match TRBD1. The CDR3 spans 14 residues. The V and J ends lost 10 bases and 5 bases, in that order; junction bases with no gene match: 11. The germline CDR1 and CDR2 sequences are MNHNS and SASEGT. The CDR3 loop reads CAIKEWDREYGYTF. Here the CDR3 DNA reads TGTGCCATCAAAGAGTGGGACAGGGAGTATGGCTACACCTTC.

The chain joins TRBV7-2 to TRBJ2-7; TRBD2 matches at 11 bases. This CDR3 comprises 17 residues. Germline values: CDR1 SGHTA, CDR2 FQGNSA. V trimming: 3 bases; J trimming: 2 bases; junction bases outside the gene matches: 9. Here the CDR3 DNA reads TGTGCCAGCAGCTTGACTAGCGGGAACATTATCGCCTACGAGCAGTACTTC. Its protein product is CASSLTSGNIIAYEQYF.

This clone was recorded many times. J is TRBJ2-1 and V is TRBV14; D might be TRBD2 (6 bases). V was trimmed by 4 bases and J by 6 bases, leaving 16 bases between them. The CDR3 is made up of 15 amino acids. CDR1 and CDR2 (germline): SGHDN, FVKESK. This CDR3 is CASSRDSFGINEQFF. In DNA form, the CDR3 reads TGTGCCAGCAGCCGGGACTCCTTCGGGATCAATGAGCAGTTCTTC.

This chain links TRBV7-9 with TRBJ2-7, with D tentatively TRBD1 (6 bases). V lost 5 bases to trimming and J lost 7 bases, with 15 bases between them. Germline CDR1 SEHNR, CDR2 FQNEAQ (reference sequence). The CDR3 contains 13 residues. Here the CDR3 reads CASSQGLALEQYF. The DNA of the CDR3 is TGTGCCAGCAGCCAGGGGCTGGCCCTTGAGCAGTACTTC.

The CDR3 sequence: CASSDGTSGSTGELFF. The DNA of the CDR3 is TGTGCCAGCAGTGACGGGACTAGCGGGAGCACCGGGGAGCTGTTTTTT. The V gene is TRBV6-4, the J gene TRBJ2-2; 14 bases line up with TRBD2. The CDR3 loop spans 16 amino acids. V shed 2 bases, J shed 4 bases, and the junction held 0 bases outside the gene matches. The germline V gene encodes CDR1 MRHNA and CDR2 SNTAGT.